These 21 T cell receptor beta chains came from one sample sequenced in a study of CD8+CD57+ T cells in acquired aplastic anemia. It was patients with CD8+CD57+ cell expansion by flow cytometry who were chosen for sequencing. It was genomic DNA that served as the template for profiling TCR beta VDJ and CDR3. TCRdb passed the reads through MiXCR, listing each CDR3 protein once. This table has approximately 80,000 distinct CDR3 sequences, roughly 72% appearing once. Sequencing was carried out using sorted CD4+, CD8+, or CD8+CD57+ T cells (not recorded which) from PBMCs. These receptors all come from a human donor with aplastic anemia.

The chain has TRBV15 and TRBJ1-2; 8 nucleotides align to TRBD1. The CDR3 is 16 residues long. V dropped 0 bases and J dropped 7; count of bases not matched to a gene: 10. Germline CDR1 LNHNV, CDR2 YYDKDF (reference sequence). The CDR3 reads CATSRDRGRGRFGYTF. The CDR3 DNA sequence: TGTGCCACCAGCAGAGATCGGGGCAGGGGGCGATTTGGCTACACCTTC.

This clonotype was observed a handful of times. This sequence joins TRBV9 and TRBJ2-1; 12 bases are shared with TRBD2. Germline V lookup: CDR1 SGDLS, CDR2 YYNGEE. The CDR3 runs 20 residues. The J segment lost 3 bases and the V segment lost 3 bases, leaving 16 bases of the junction unmatched. CDR3 region: CASSEGGGTAGLAGYNEQFF. The CDR3 DNA sequence: TGTGCCAGCAGCGAGGGGGGCGGGACAGCGGGACTAGCGGGCTACAATGAGCAGTTCTTC.

This clonotype was seen ten or more times. The V gene is TRBV9, the J gene TRBJ2-1; possible D gene TRBD2, 6 bases. V was cut by 6 bases and J by 5 bases, with 15 bases left in between. The CDR3 extends over 14 amino acids. In germline, CDR1 is SGDLS, CDR2 YYNGEE. The CDR3 here is CASTQGGINNEQFF. DNA for the CDR3: TGTGCCAGCACCCAGGGCGGGATAAACAATGAGCAGTTCTTC.

This clonotype has a handful of counts. The chain uses TRBV15 and TRBJ2-6; D might be TRBD1 (6 bases). Germline assignment: CDR1 LNHNV and CDR2 YYDKDF (reference sequence). This CDR3 contains 16 residues. The V end lost 2 bases, the J end lost 3 bases, and 11 bases lay between the germline ends. CDR3 bases: TGTGCCACCAGCAGACCCGGACAGTTTGGGGCCAACGTCCTGACTTTC. The encoded protein is CATSRPGQFGANVLTF.

The chain links TRBV19 to TRBJ2-7; tentative D call: TRBD1 (5 bases). Trimming removed 3 bases from V and 0 bases from J, with 12 bases in between. Per germline, CDR1 LNHDA and CDR2 SQIVND (reference sequence). The CDR3 covers 15 residues. The CDR3 protein is CASSIRRASSYEQYF. The DNA of the CDR3 is TGTGCCAGTAGTATTCGCAGGGCCAGCTCCTACGAGCAGTACTTC.

The V call is TRBV7-8, the J call TRBJ1-1; the D is unclear. The germline V gene has CDR1 SGHVS and CDR2 FQNEAQ. The CDR3 is made up of 13 amino acids. Deletions cut 5 bases from V and 0 bases from J, with 7 bases between. This CDR3 reads CASSRTLNTEAFF. The CDR3 DNA sequence: TGTGCCAGCAGCCGCACGCTGAACACTGAAGCTTTCTTT.

This clonotype came up a few times. The chain is built from TRBV10-3 and TRBJ2-7; D perhaps matches TRBD1 (5 bases). The CDR3 runs 11 residues. The germline gives CDR1 ENHRY, CDR2 SYGVKD. Trimming left V 10 bases short and J 4 bases short, with 11 bases between. The CDR3 loop is CATETAYEQYF. The DNA for the CDR3 is TGTGCCACCGAGACAGCATACGAGCAGTACTTC.

V and J are TRBV15 and TRBJ2-7; tentative D call: TRBD2 (5 bases). Per the germline V gene, CDR1 is LNHNV and CDR2 is YYDKDF (reference sequence). The CDR3 is 14 residues long. Between the trimmed V and J ends, which lost 5 bases and 5 bases, there was a span of 16 bases. CDR3 nucleotides: TGTGCCACCAGCGAGTCTCGAGGGCGGGACGAGCAGTACTTC. Translated: CATSESRGRDEQYF. Full variable domain (remainder filled in from reference TRBV15 and TRBJ2-7): DAMVIQNPRYQVTQFGKPVTLSCSQTLNHNVMYWYQQKSSQAPKLLFHYYDKDFNNEADTPDNFQSRRPNTSFCFLDIRSPGLGDTAMYLCATSESRGRDEQYFGPGTRLTVT.

This clonotype is a singleton in its sample. V is TRBV10-3 and J is TRBJ2-3, with 11 bases identical to TRBD2. Trimming cost V 5 bases and J 8 bases; bases outside gene matches: 6. The length of the CDR3 is 14 residues. From germline, CDR1 is ENHRY and CDR2 SYGVKD. CDR3 DNA: TGTGCCATCAGTCTAGCGGGGGGTTTAGGTACGCAGTATTTT. The encoded protein is CAISLAGGLGTQYF.

This chain joins TRBV24-1 and TRBJ2-1, with 10 bases lining up with TRBD2. The CDR3 covers 13 residues. Germline V gives CDR1 KGHDR, CDR2 SFDVKD. The junction had 4 bases not matched to a gene; V was cut back by 5 bases and J by 10 bases. CDR3 amino acids: CATSASGREEQFF. The DNA of the CDR3 is TGTGCCACCAGTGCTAGCGGGAGAGAAGAGCAGTTCTTC.

The rearrangement links TRBV9 to TRBJ2-2; D possibly uses TRBD1 or TRBD2 (6 bases each). The germline V and J ends were trimmed by 4 bases and 2 bases, with 18 bases remaining between them. The CDR3 sequence is 17 residues long. Germline CDR1 and CDR2: SGDLS and YYNGEE. CDR3 residues: CASSPRGGQPNTGELFF. CDR3 coding DNA: TGTGCCAGCAGCCCAAGAGGGGGGCAACCAAACACCGGGGAGCTGTTTTTT.

The chain carries TRBV2 and TRBJ1-1; the D is unclear. Germline assignment: CDR1 SNHLY and CDR2 FYNNEI. V was pared by 8 bases and J by 7 bases, with 23 bases between. There are 15 residues in the CDR3. The CDR3 loop reads CASQKLAGHYNEAFF. CDR3 in DNA: TGTGCCAGCCAAAAACTAGCGGGCCACTACAATGAAGCTTTCTTT. Drawing the rest from reference TRBV2 and TRBJ1-1, the complete variable domain is EPEVTQTPSHQVTQMGQEVILRCVPISNHLYFYWYRQILGQKVEFLVSFYNNEISEKSEIFDDQFSVERPDGSNFTLKIRSTKLEDSAMYFCASQKLAGHYNEAFFGQGTRLTVV.

This clonotype was detected once. The rearrangement uses TRBV24-1 and TRBJ2-1; 12 nucleotides line up with TRBD2. The CDR3 is 16 amino acids. The ends lost 3 bases at V and 4 bases at J; junction bases unmatched: 3. Germline assignment: CDR1 KGHDR and CDR2 SFDVKD. CDR3 nucleotides: TGTGCCACCAGTGATGCGACTAGCGGGAGTTACAATGAGCAGTTCTTC. Its protein is CATSDATSGSYNEQFF.

V gene TRBV9 combines with J gene TRBJ2-1, with D maybe TRBD2 (7 bases). V gave up 2 bases and J gave up 3 bases, with 12 bases separating them. The CDR3 consists of 15 residues. CDR1 SGDLS and CDR2 YYNGEE come from the germline V gene. CDR3 region: CASSVGGLDYNEQFF. DNA of the CDR3: TGTGCCAGCAGCGTCGGGGGGCTCGACTACAATGAGCAGTTCTTC.

V gene TRBV10-3 combines with J gene TRBJ1-1; 9 bases are a match to TRBD1. Germline V gives CDR1 ENHRY, CDR2 SYGVKD. CDR3 length equals 14 residues. Trimming removed 10 bases from V and 1 base from J; junction bases left unmatched: 7. CDR3 region: CATSWTGENTEAFF. The CDR3 DNA follows: TGTGCCACCTCCTGGACAGGGGAGAACACTGAAGCTTTCTTT.

Comment on this clonotype: Its ends do not fully match the called genes, so a read error is possible. V gene TRBV15 combines with J gene TRBJ2-7; no firm D call. This CDR3 comprises 15 residues. Germline V CDR1 and CDR2: LNHNV, YYDKDF (reference sequence). CDR3 sequence reads: CAASRDKQSSYEQYF. The CDR3 nucleotides read TGTGCCGCCAGCAGAGATAAACAGAGTTCCTACGAGCAGTACTTC.

This chain uses TRBV9 with TRBJ2-1; possible D gene TRBD2, 6 bases. CDR1 is SGDLS, CDR2 YYNGEE, per germline. V was pared by 0 bases and J by 7 bases, with 14 bases between. The CDR3 covers 15 residues. The CDR3 bases are TGTGCCAGCAGCGTAGAGTCGACTAGTCGAAATGAGCAGTTCTTC. Its translation is CASSVESTSRNEQFF. Combining the CDR3 with reference TRBV9 and TRBJ2-1 gives the whole variable domain DSGVTQTPKHLITATGQRVTLRCSPRSGDLSVYWYQQSLDQGLQFLIQYYNGEERAKGNILERFSAQQFPDLHSELNLSSLELGDSALYFCASSVESTSRNEQFFGPGTRLTVL.

This clonotype was counted only a few times. The rearrangement joins TRBV2 to TRBJ2-1, with D tentatively TRBD2 (5 bases). The V end lost 6 bases, the J end lost 1 base, and 7 bases lay between the germline ends. CDR1 SNHLY and CDR2 FYNNEI come from the germline V gene. The CDR3 consists of 13 residues. The CDR3 DNA reads TGTGCCAGCAGGGGAGATTCCTACAATGAGCAGTTCTTC. This sequence encodes CASRGDSYNEQFF.

The chain uses TRBV2 and TRBJ2-7; no clear D gene. V shed 5 bases and J shed 3 bases, with 5 bases lying between them. There are 11 residues in the CDR3. CDR1 is SNHLY, CDR2 FYNNEI, per germline. CDR3 nucleotide sequence: TGTGCCAGCAGTAATGACTACGAGCAGTACTTC. Translating gives CASSNDYEQYF.

The rearrangement links TRBV10-3 to TRBJ1-2, with D uncertain. The V gene lost 3 bases and the J gene lost 3 bases, with 5 bases spanning the gap. This CDR3 has 12 amino acids. Germline assignment: CDR1 ENHRY and CDR2 SYGVKD. For the CDR3, the DNA is TGTGCCATCAGTGAACAGTACTATGGCTACACCTTC. Its protein product is CAISEQYYGYTF.

CDR3 in amino acids: CASSSGQGRLNYGYTF. The CDR3 nucleotides are TGTGCCAGCAGCTCCGGACAGGGCCGCCTTAACTATGGCTACACCTTC. The chain links TRBV5-4 to TRBJ1-2; TRBD1 agrees at 8 bases. J lost 1 base, V lost 3 bases, and 8 bases had no gene match. The length of the CDR3 is 16 residues. Germline V lookup: CDR1 SGHNT, CDR2 YYREEE (reference sequence).